Below are 8 T cell receptor beta chains sequenced from a single sample in a study of T-cell reconstitution after alpha-beta-depleted transplantation in children. Unique molecular identifiers were incorporated into the prepared TCRbeta library. TCRdb used MiXCR to reprocess the PCR reads, holding one entry per CDR3 protein. The table lists around 500,000 distinct CDR3 sequences, roughly 24% of them singletons. The sample consisted of PBMCs, mostly from graft donor cells, taken 360 days after TCRalphabeta/CD19-depleted stem cell transplant. The receptors shown here come from a boy under two years old who had a stem cell transplant for acute myeloid leukemia, so the T cells may come from the graft donor.

The chain employs TRBV3-1 and TRBJ1-1, with D maybe TRBD1 (6 bases). Trimming stripped 5 bases from V and 2 bases from J, with 12 bases between. This CDR3 is built from 14 residues. In germline, CDR1 is LGHDT, CDR2 YNNKEL (reference sequence). CDR3 loop: CASSYTGTNTEAFF. CDR3 nucleotide sequence: TGTGCCAGCAGCTACACAGGGACCAACACTGAAGCTTTCTTT.

This clonotype came up many times. The rearrangement links TRBV6-1 to TRBJ1-2; 9 bases map to TRBD1. The CDR3 contains 14 residues. Looked up from germline, CDR1 is MNHNS and CDR2 is SASEGT. Trimming removed 1 base from V and 8 bases from J; junction bases left unmatched: 5. CDR3 in amino acids: CASSEGGTGIGYTF. In DNA form, the CDR3 reads TGTGCCAGCAGTGAAGGGGGGACAGGGATCGGCTACACCTTC.

The CDR3 sequence is CASSLGGHLYEQYV. CDR3 DNA sequence: TGCGCCAGCAGCTTGGGGGGACATTTGTACGAGCAGTACGTC. This chain links TRBV5-1 with TRBJ2-7; D perhaps matches TRBD1 (6 bases). The V end lost 0 bases, the J end lost 4 bases, and 11 bases lay between the germline ends. This CDR3 spans 14 amino acids. Looked up from germline, CDR1 is SGHRS and CDR2 is YFSETQ.

The rearrangement uses TRBV6-1 and TRBJ1-2; weak D call: TRBD1 (5 bases). The CDR3 totals 15 residues. Germline-derived CDR1 and CDR2 are MNHNS and SASEGT. The ends were cut back, 0 bases at V and 4 bases at J, with 12 bases in the middle. CDR3 amino acids: CASSEAGVGAYGYTF. The CDR3 DNA sequence: TGTGCCAGCAGTGAAGCCGGGGTAGGGGCCTATGGCTACACCTTC.

This clonotype was seen a handful of times. V gene TRBV7-2 combines with J gene TRBJ2-2, with D perhaps TRBD1 (5 bases). The CDR3 loop spans 15 amino acids. Looked up from germline, CDR1 is SGHTA and CDR2 is FQGNSA. V was clipped by 0 bases and J by 7 bases, with 12 bases between them. Written as DNA, the CDR3 is TGTGCCAGCAGCTTAGCACGCGTAAGGGGCGGGGAGCTGTTTTTT. Its translation: CASSLARVRGGELFF.

This clonotype came up a few times. The V call is TRBV5-6, the J call TRBJ2-5, with D maybe TRBD1 (5 bases). Germline CDR1 is SGHDT and CDR2 is YYEEEE. Trimming stripped 4 bases from V and 8 bases from J, with 15 bases between. The CDR3 has 13 residues. The CDR3 DNA sequence: TGTGCCAGCAGCCCGGTTCCCCAGGGAACCCAGTACTTC. Its protein product is CASSPVPQGTQYF.

This clonotype showed up just a few times. This sequence joins TRBV10-3 and TRBJ2-7; the D gene is possibly TRBD2 (5 bases). From germline, CDR1 is ENHRY and CDR2 SYGVKD. V lost 10 bases and J 1 base, leaving 8 bases between the germline ends. The CDR3 totals 11 residues. Here the CDR3 DNA reads TGTGCCACCGGGATTTCCTACGAGCAGTACTTC. Its translation is CATGISYEQYF.

J is TRBJ2-5 and V is TRBV28; TRBD1 or TRBD2 may be the D gene (7 bases each). V dropped 6 bases and J dropped 4 bases, with 18 bases sitting between them. In germline, CDR1 is MDHEN, CDR2 SYDVKM. This CDR3 spans 15 amino acids. CDR3 sequence (DNA): TGTGCCAGCAGCTTAGGCAGGGGGGGGCGAGAGACCCAGTACTTC. Its protein is CASSLGRGGRETQYF.